These T cell receptor beta chains were read from a single sample in a study of T cells after posttransplantation cyclophosphamide. Some clones are missing from TCRdb's copy, which holds only in-frame ones; the method was immunoSEQ multiplex PCR. The sample yields more than 30,000 clones, without any singletons. The sequenced sample was PBMCs. The receptor set was obtained from a girl aged 10-17 years in good health, CMV-negative, and a related stem cell transplant donor. Each CDR3 is given with its conserved first and last residue. D genes are given only for firm matches. Clone size is shown for a subset of rows, as once, few, many or a class of expanded clone.

d_call	v_call	cdr3_length	clone_size	j_call	cdr3_nt	cdr3_aa
TRBD1	TRBV25-1	14	.	TRBJ2-2	TGTGCCAGCAAACAGGCAGGGGGAACCGGGGAGCTGTTTTTT	CASKQAGGTGELFF
TRBD2	TRBV11-2	15	many	TRBJ2-7	TGTGCCAGCAGCCCGGGACTAGCGGAGATATACGAGCAGTACTTC	CASSPGLAEIYEQYF
.	TRBV7-6	15	.	TRBJ2-1	TGTGCCAGCAGCCGAGGGTGGAGCTCCTACAATGAGCAGTTCTTC	CASSRGWSSYNEQFF
TRBD2	TRBV6-5	15	many	TRBJ2-7	TGTGCCAGCAGTCCGGGACTAGCTAGGACCTACGAGCAGTACTTC	CASSPGLARTYEQYF
TRBD2	TRBV11-2	18	few	TRBJ2-5	TGTGCCAGCAGCTTAGAGGAACGAGCTAGCGGGAGACAAGAGACCCAGTACTTC	CASSLEERASGRQETQYF
.	TRBV5-6	18	many	TRBJ1-5	TGTGCCAGCAGCCATTGGGTGATGGGACATCCTAGCAATCAGCCCCAGCATTTT	CASSHWVMGHPSNQPQHF
.	TRBV19	10	many	TRBJ2-5	TGTGCCAGTCCTATAGAGACCCAGTACTTC	CASPIETQYF
.	TRBV6-5	12	many	TRBJ2-5	TGTGCCAGCAGTTATTCCAAAGAGACCCAGTACTTC	CASSYSKETQYF
.	TRBV7-4	14	many	TRBJ1-1	TGTGCCAGCAGCTTAGGGGTTGTGGGGGGATTGGCTTTCTTT	CASSLGVVGGLAFF
.	TRBV5-1	11	many	TRBJ2-7	TGCGCCAGCAGACTATCCTACGAGCAGTACTTC	CASRLSYEQYF
.	TRBV10-3	12	many	TRBJ2-7	TGTGCCATCAGTGACAGCGCCTACGAGCAGTACTTC	CAISDSAYEQYF
.	TRBV2	14	.	TRBJ2-4	TGTGCCAGCAACCTACGGGAGTATGAAAACATTCAGTACTTC	CASNLREYENIQYF
TRBD1	TRBV6-1	13	many	TRBJ1-2	TGTGCCAGCAGTGAACGGACAGGCTATGGCTACACCTTC	CASSERTGYGYTF
.	TRBV10-3	13	.	TRBJ1-1	TGTGCCATCAGTGTGACTGGTAACACTGAAGCTTTCTTT	CAISVTGNTEAFF
TRBD1	TRBV2	16	many	TRBJ1-5	TGTGCCAGCAGTGGCACAGGGGGCAACCCCAATCAGCCCCAGCATTTT	CASSGTGGNPNQPQHF
TRBD2	TRBV5-3	14	many	TRBJ2-3	TGTGCCAGAAGCTCTAGCGGGAGCACAGATACGCAGTATTTT	CARSSSGSTDTQYF
TRBD1	TRBV19	14	.	TRBJ1-1	TGTGCCAGTAGTACCGGAACAGGGGCCACTGAAGCTTTCTTT	CASSTGTGATEAFF
TRBD1	TRBV6-5	12	.	TRBJ1-2	TGTGCCAGCGGACAGGGGGCGTGGGGCTACACCTTC	CASGQGAWGYTF
TRBD2	TRBV6-4	15	many	TRBJ2-2	TGTGCCAGCAGTGGGACTAGCGGGAGCCCCGGGGAGCTGTTTTTT	CASSGTSGSPGELFF
.	TRBV29-1	13	few	TRBJ2-5	TGCAGCGTTGACGGGGGTATCAAAGAGACCCAGTACTTC	CSVDGGIKETQYF
TRBD1	TRBV2	14	few	TRBJ2-3	TGTGCCAGCAGTGTGACAGGGAGCACAGATACGCAGTATTTT	CASSVTGSTDTQYF
TRBD1	TRBV5-1	17	few	TRBJ2-3	TGCGCCAGCAGCTTAGAGACAGGGGGCCCTAGCACAGATACGCAGTATTTT	CASSLETGGPSTDTQYF
TRBD1	TRBV6-5	15	many	TRBJ1-2	TGTGCCAGCAGTTACCGGGCCAGGGGGGACTATGGCTACACCTTC	CASSYRARGDYGYTF
.	TRBV5-1	13	few	TRBJ2-1	TGCGCCAGCAGCTTGGGTATTCTTCGGGAGCAGTTCTTC	CASSLGILREQFF
TRBD1	TRBV7-8	15	few	TRBJ1-4	TGTGCCAGCAGCCTTGGACAGGGTGGGGGTGAAAAACTGTTTTTT	CASSLGQGGGEKLFF
.	TRBV10-2	14	many	TRBJ2-3	TGCGCCAGCACCACGACTTCGTTCACAGATACGCAGTATTTT	CASTTTSFTDTQYF
TRBD2	TRBV9	15	many	TRBJ2-1	TGTGCCAGCAGCGTAACAGGGAGCGGGAGGAATGAGCAGTTCTTC	CASSVTGSGRNEQFF
TRBD1	TRBV6-5	14	many	TRBJ1-2	TGTGCCAGCAGTTATAGGACAGGGAACTATGGCTACACCTTC	CASSYRTGNYGYTF
.	TRBV19	15	many	TRBJ1-1	TGTGCCAGTAGTGCAGGGTCCCACCCCGGCACTGAAGCTTTCTTT	CASSAGSHPGTEAFF
TRBD2	TRBV7-3	16	many	TRBJ2-7	TGTGCCAGCAGCTTAGACGAGGCGGGAGGGCCTTACGAGCAGTACTTC	CASSLDEAGGPYEQYF
TRBD2	TRBV13	14	few	TRBJ2-3	TGTGCCAGCAGCTTAGCGGGAGGGCCAGATACGCAGTATTTT	CASSLAGGPDTQYF
TRBD2	TRBV4-1	15	.	TRBJ2-1	TGCGCCAGCAGCCAAGACCTAGCGGGGGGAAATGAGCAGTTCTTC	CASSQDLAGGNEQFF
.	TRBV6-5	14	many	TRBJ2-5	TGTGCCAGCAGCCGGGGTCTTCTTGGAGAGACCCAGTACTTC	CASSRGLLGETQYF
TRBD2	TRBV6-5	15	many	TRBJ2-2	TGTGCCAGCAGTTTAGGAGCGGGAGTGACCGGGGAGCTGTTTTTT	CASSLGAGVTGELFF
TRBD2	TRBV6-5	14	many	TRBJ2-7	TGTGCCAGCAGTTCCCGACAGCGGGGATACGAGCAGTACTTC	CASSSRQRGYEQYF
TRBD1	TRBV7-9	15	many	TRBJ2-7	TGTGCCAGCAGCTCCACCCGGGACAGGGGAAACGAGCAGTACTTC	CASSSTRDRGNEQYF
.	TRBV19	13	many	TRBJ1-4	TGTGCCAGTAGTATTGGGGGGGGTGAAAAACTGTTTTTT	CASSIGGGEKLFF
TRBD2	TRBV29-1	16	few	TRBJ2-1	TGCAGCGTTGAAGCGGCGCGACTAGCGGGAGATAATGAGCAGTTCTTC	CSVEAARLAGDNEQFF
.	TRBV10-3	16	many	TRBJ2-2	TGTGCCATCAGTGACCCCGGGATGAAGAACACCGGGGAGCTGTTTTTT	CAISDPGMKNTGELFF
.	TRBV6-4	13	many	TRBJ1-2	TGTGCCAGCAGGATGGACAGCAACTATGGCTACACCTTC	CASRMDSNYGYTF
TRBD1	TRBV13	15	.	TRBJ2-3	TGTGCCAGCAGCCTACAGGGGTGGGGCACAGATACGCAGTATTTT	CASSLQGWGTDTQYF